This is a list of T cell receptor beta chains from one sample in a study of tumor and adjacent non-tumor tissue in lung cancer. TCRdb analysed the multiplex PCR reads with MiXCR anew, one entry per CDR3 protein. The top ten hold roughly 20% of the sample, which has some 99,000 distinct CDR3 sequences, about 63% seen once. The sequencing sample was made of distant non-tumor lung tissue. The receptor source for this set is a man in his 60s with non-small cell lung cancer. Each CDR3 is given with its conserved first and last residue. Each record gives: V gene, D gene, clone size, J gene, CDR3 protein, CDR3 DNA. A D gene is named only where the DNA matches it firmly. Expanded clones get a size class; other rows say once, few or many, or leave the size out.

>TRBV25-1|-|-|TRBJ2-5
CAISVLDRSQETQYF
TGTGCCATCAGTGTTTTGGACCGGAGCCAAGAGACCCAGTACTTC
>TRBV10-3|-|many|TRBJ2-7
CAISDGPRREQYF
TGTGCCATCAGTGATGGCCCGCGTCGGGAGCAGTACTTC
>TRBV5-1|-|once|TRBJ1-1
CASSLDSAPSLTEALF
TGCGCCAGCAGCTTGGATTCGGCACCTTCCTTGACTGAAGCTCTCTTT
>TRBV25-1|TRBD1|-|TRBJ2-2
CANSRGQGGRSGELFF
TGTGCCAACAGCAGAGGACAGGGGGGCCGGTCCGGGGAGCTGTTTTTT
>TRBV11-3|-|-|TRBJ1-5
CASSLADNQPQHF
TGTGCCAGTAGCTTAGCGGATAATCAGCCCCAGCATTTT
>TRBV12-3/TRBV12-4|-|many|TRBJ2-1
CASRADSLNEQFF
TGTGCCAGCAGGGCGGACAGCCTGAATGAGCAGTTCTTC
>TRBV4-1|TRBD2|-|TRBJ2-2
CASNQALTSGGASGELFF
TGCGCCAGCAATCAGGCCCTGACTAGCGGGGGGGCCTCCGGGGAGCTGTTTTTT
>TRBV6-5|-|-|TRBJ2-2
CASRHKGGGNTGKLFF
TGTGCTAGCAGACATAAGGGAGGCGGGAACACCGGGAAGCTGTTTTTT
>TRBV11-2|-|-|TRBJ1-2
CASSSEARGYGYTF
TGTGCCAGCAGCTCCGAAGCGAGGGGCTATGGCTACACCTTC
>TRBV6-2/TRBV6-3|TRBD2|many|TRBJ2-5
CASSYPASGRSETQYF
TGTGCCAGCAGTTACCCAGCTAGCGGGAGATCGGAGACCCAGTACTTC
>TRBV2|-|-|TRBJ2-3
CASCRQCGVASYADTQYF
TGTGCCAGCTGCCGACAATGTGGGGTGGCTAGTTACGCAGATACGCAGTATTTT
>TRBV5-6|-|many|TRBJ2-7
CASSLVDSYEQYF
TGTGCCAGCAGCTTGGTAGACAGCTACGAGCAGTACTTC
>TRBV20-1|-|-|TRBJ2-6
CSVRDYRSGANVPTF
TGCAGTGTTAGAGATTACCGTTCTGGGGCCAACGTCCCGACTTTC
>TRBV30|-|-|TRBJ2-1
CAWWWRGFRSYNEQFF
TGTGCCTGGTGGTGGAGGGGCTTTCGGTCGTACAATGAGCAGTTCTTC
>TRBV5-4|-|many|TRBJ2-1
CASSLGFDEQFF
TGTGCCAGCAGCCTAGGTTTTGATGAGCAGTTCTTC
>TRBV6-2/TRBV6-3|-|once|TRBJ1-1
CASRSAGRMNTEAFF
TGTGCCAGCAGATCCGCAGGCCGAATGAACACTGAAGCTTTCTTT
>TRBV28|TRBD1|many|TRBJ1-6
CASSSPPGGGGSPLHF
TGTGCCAGCAGTTCACCCCCAGGGGGCGGAGGCTCACCCCTCCACTTT
>TRBV29-1|TRBD1|many|TRBJ2-1
CSVEDLLDRGYNEQFF
TGCAGCGTTGAAGATCTTTTAGACAGGGGGTACAATGAGCAGTTCTTC
>TRBV13|TRBD1|many|TRBJ2-6
CASSFGQAGANVLTF
TGTGCCAGCAGCTTCGGACAGGCTGGGGCCAACGTCCTGACTTTC
>TRBV11-3|-|-|TRBJ2-7
CASSLENPDGEHYF
TGTGCCAGCAGCTTAGAGAACCCAGATGGCGAGCATTACTTC
>TRBV29-1|TRBD1|-|TRBJ2-1
CSVEEGGSYNGRFF
TGCAGCGTTGAGGAAGGGGGCTCCTACAATGGGCGGTTCTTC
>TRBV5-1|-|-|TRBJ2-7
CASSPSVGQLREQYF
TGCGCCAGCAGCCCTTCGGTCGGTCAACTGAGAGAGCAGTACTTC
>TRBV6-5|-|many|TRBJ2-3
CASSYLESTDTQYF
TGTGCCAGCAGTTACCTAGAATCCACAGATACGCAGTATTTT
>TRBV5-1|-|-|TRBJ2-3
CASSPRVWQTSTDTQYF
TGCGCCAGCAGCCCCCGAGTTTGGCAAACTAGCACAGATACGCAGTATTTT
>TRBV5-1|TRBD2|-|TRBJ2-7
CASSLTSGYEQYF
TGCGCCAGCAGCCTGACTAGCGGCTACGAGCAGTACTTC